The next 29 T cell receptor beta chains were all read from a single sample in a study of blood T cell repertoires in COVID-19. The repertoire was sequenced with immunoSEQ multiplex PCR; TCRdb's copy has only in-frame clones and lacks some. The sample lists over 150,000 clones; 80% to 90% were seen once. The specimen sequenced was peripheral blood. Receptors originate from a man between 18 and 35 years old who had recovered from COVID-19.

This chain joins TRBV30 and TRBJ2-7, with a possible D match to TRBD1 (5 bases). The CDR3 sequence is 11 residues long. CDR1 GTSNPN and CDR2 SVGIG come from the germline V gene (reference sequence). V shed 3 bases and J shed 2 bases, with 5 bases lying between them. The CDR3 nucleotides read TGTGCCTGGAGGGACACCTACGAGCAGTACTTC. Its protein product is CAWRDTYEQYF. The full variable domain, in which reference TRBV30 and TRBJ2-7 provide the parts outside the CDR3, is SQTIHQWPATLVQPVGSPLSLECTVEGTSNPNLYWYRQAAGRGLQLLFYSVGIGQISSEVPQNLSASRPQDRQFILSSKKLLLSDSGFYLCAWRDTYEQYFGPGTRLTVT.

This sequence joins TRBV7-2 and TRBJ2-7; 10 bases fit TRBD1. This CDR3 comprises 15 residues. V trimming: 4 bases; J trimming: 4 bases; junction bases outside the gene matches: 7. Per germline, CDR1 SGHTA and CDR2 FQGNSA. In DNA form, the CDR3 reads TGTGCCAGCAGCTCTCAGGGGACAGGGGTTTACGAGCAGTACTTC. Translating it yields CASSSQGTGVYEQYF.

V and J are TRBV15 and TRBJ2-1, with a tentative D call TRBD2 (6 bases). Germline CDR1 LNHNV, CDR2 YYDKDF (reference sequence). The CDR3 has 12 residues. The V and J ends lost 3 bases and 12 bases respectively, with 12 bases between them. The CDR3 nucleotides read TGTGCCACCAGCAGGGGAGGACGGATGCAGTTCTTC. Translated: CATSRGGRMQFF.

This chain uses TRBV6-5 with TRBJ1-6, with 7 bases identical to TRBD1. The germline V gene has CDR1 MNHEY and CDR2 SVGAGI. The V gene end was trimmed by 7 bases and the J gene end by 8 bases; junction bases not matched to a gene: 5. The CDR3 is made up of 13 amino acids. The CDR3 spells CASTGTAYSPLHF. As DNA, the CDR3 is TGTGCCAGCACCGGGACAGCCTATTCACCCCTCCACTTT.

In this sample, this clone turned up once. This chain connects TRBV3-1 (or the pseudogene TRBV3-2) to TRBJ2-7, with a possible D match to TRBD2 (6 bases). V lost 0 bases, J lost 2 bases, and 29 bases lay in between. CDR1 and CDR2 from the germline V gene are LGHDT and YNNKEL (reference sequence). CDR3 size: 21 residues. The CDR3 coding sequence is TGTGCCAGCAGCCAAGACTTGGGAACTCCGAGGTCTAGCGCATATCCCTACGAGCAGTACTTC. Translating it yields CASSQDLGTPRSSAYPYEQYF.

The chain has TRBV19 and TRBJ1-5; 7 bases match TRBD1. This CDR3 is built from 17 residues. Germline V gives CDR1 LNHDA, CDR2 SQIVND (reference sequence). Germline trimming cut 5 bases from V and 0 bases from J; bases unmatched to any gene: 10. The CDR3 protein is CASSFRQGGYSNQPQHF. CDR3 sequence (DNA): TGTGCCAGTAGTTTCCGACAGGGAGGATATAGCAATCAGCCCCAGCATTTT.

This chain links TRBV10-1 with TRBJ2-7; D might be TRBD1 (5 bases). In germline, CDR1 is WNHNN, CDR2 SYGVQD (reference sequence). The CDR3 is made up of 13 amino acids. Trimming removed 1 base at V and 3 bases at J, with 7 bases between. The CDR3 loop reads CASSEWQGYEQYF. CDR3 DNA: TGCGCCAGCAGTGAGTGGCAGGGCTACGAGCAGTACTTC.

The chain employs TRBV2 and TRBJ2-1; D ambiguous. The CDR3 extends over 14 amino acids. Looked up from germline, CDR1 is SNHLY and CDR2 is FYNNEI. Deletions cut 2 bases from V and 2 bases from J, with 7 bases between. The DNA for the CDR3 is TGTGCCAGCAGTGAACGGAGAACCTACAATGAGCAGTTCTTC. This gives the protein CASSERRTYNEQFF.

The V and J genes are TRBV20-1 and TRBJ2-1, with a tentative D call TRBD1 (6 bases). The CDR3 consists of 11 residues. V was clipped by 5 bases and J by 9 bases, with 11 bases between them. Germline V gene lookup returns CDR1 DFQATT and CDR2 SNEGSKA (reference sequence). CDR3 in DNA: TGCAGTGCTGGCCCAGGGGCTGAGCAGTTCTTC. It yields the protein CSAGPGAEQFF.

The CDR3 DNA follows: TGCGCCAGCAGCTTGGAAGGGGTCCGGGATGAGCAGTTCTTC. Protein: CASSLEGVRDEQFF. The chain combines TRBV5-1 with TRBJ2-1; tentative D call: TRBD1 (5 bases). The V gene lost 0 bases and the J gene lost 8 bases, with 12 bases spanning the gap. CDR3 length equals 14 residues. Germline V gene sequence: CDR1 SGHRS, CDR2 YFSETQ.

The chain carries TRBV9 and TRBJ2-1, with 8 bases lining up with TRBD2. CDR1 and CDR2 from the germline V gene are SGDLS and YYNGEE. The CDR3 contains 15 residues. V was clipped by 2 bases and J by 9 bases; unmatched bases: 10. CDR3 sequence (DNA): TGTGCCAGCAGCGTGGAAGGACTAGCTTTTGCTGAGCAGTTCTTC. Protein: CASSVEGLAFAEQFF.

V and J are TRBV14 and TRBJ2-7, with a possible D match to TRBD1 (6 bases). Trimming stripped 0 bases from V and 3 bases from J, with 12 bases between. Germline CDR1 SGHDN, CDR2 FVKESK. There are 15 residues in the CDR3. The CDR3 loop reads CASSQDWGRSYEQYF. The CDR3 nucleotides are TGTGCCAGCAGCCAAGACTGGGGGCGAAGCTACGAGCAGTACTTC.

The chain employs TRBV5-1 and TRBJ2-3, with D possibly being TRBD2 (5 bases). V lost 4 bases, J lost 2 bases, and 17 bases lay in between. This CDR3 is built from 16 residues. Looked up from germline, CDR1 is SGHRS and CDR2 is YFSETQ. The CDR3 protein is CASSPRLSPLTDTQYF. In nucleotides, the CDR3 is TGCGCCAGCAGCCCCCGACTAAGCCCTCTCACAGATACGCAGTATTTT.

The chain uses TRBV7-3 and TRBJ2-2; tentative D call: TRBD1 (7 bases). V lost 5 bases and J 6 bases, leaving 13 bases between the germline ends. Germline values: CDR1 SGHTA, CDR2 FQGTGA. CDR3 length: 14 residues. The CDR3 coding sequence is TGTGCCAGCAGCCAGGGGGGCGCCGCCGGGGAGCTGTTTTTT. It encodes CASSQGGAAGELFF. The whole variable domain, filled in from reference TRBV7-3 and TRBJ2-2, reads GAGVSQTPSNKVTEKGKYVELRCDPISGHTALYWYRQSLGQGPEFLIYFQGTGAADDSGLPNDRFFAVRPEGSVSTLKIQRTERGDSAVYLCASSQGGAAGELFFGEGSRLTVL.

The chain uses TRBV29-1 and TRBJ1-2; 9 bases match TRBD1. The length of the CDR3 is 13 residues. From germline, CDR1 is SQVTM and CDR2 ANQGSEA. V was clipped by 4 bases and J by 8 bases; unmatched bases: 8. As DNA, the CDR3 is TGCAGCGTTGTGCCAGGGACAGGGTTAGGCTACACCTTC. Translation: CSVVPGTGLGYTF.

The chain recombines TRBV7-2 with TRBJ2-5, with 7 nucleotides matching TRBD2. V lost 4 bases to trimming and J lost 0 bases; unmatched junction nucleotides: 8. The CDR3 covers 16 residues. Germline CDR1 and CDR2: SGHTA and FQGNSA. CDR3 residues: CASSSASGWYQETQYF. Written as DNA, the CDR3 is TGTGCCAGCAGCTCGGCTAGCGGTTGGTACCAAGAGACCCAGTACTTC.

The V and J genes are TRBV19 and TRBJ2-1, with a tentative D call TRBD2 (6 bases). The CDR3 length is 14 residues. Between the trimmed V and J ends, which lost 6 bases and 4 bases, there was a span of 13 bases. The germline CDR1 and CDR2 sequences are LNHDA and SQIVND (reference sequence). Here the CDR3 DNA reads TGTGCCAGTAGCTCGGCTAGCGCGTACAATGAGCAGTTCTTC. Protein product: CASSSASAYNEQFF.

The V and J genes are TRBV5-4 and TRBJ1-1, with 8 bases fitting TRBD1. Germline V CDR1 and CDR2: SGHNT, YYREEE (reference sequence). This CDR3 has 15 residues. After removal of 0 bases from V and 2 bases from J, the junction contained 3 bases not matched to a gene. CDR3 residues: CASSLAGTGNTEAFF. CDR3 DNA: TGTGCCAGCAGCTTGGCCGGGACAGGCAACACTGAAGCTTTCTTT.

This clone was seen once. The CDR3 is CASSPGQGADQPQHF. DNA for the CDR3: TGTGCCAGCAGCCCGGGACAGGGGGCAGATCAGCCCCAGCATTTT. The chain employs TRBV9 and TRBJ1-5; 12 nucleotides align to TRBD1. Trimming removed 4 bases from V and 5 bases from J; junction bases left unmatched: 4. From germline, CDR1 is SGDLS and CDR2 YYNGEE. The CDR3 length is 15 residues.

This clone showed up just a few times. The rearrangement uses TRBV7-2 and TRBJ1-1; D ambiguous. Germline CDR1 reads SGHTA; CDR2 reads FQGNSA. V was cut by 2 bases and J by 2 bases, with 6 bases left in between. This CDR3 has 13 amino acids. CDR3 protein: CASSLTANTEAFF. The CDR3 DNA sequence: TGTGCCAGCAGCTTAACAGCAAACACTGAAGCTTTCTTT.

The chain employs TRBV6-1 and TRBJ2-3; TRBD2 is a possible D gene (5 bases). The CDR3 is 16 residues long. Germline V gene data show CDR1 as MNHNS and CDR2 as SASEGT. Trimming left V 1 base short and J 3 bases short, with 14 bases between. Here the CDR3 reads CASSEGGRQWTDTQYF. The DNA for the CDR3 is TGTGCCAGCAGTGAAGGCGGGCGTCAGTGGACAGATACGCAGTATTTT.

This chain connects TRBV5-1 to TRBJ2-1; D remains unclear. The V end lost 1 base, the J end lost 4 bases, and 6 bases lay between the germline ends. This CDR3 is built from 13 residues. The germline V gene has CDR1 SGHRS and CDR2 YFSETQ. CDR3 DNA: TGCGCCAGCAGCTTGACCGAGTACAATGAGCAGTTCTTC. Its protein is CASSLTEYNEQFF.

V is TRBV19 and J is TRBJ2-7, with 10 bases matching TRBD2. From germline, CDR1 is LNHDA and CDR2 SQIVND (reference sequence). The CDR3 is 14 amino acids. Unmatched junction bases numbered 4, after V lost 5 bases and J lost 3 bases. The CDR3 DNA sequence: TGTGCCAGTAGTCTCGAGCGGGAGGGCTACGAGCAGTACTTC. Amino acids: CASSLEREGYEQYF.

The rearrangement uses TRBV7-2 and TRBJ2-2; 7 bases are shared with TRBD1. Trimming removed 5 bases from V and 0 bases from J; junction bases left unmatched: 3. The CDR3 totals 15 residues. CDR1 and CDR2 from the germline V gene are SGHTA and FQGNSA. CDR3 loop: CASSLGTANTGELFF. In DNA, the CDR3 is TGTGCCAGCAGCCTGGGGACAGCGAACACCGGGGAGCTGTTTTTT.

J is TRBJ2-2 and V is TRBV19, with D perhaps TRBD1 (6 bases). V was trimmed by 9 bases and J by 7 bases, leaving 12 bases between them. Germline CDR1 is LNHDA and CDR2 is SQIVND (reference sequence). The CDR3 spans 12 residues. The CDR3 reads CASSQGLGELFF. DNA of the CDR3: TGTGCCAGCTCGCAGGGGCTCGGGGAGCTGTTTTTT. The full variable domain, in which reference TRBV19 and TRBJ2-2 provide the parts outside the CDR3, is DGGITQSPKYLFRKEGQNVTLSCEQNLNHDAMYWYRQDPGQGLRLIYYSQIVNDFQKGDIAEGYSVSREKKESFPLTVTSAQKNPTAFYLCASSQGLGELFFGEGSRLTVL.

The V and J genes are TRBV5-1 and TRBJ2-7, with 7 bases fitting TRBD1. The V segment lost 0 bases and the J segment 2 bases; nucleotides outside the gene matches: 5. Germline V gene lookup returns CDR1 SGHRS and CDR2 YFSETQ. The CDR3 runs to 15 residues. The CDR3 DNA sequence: TGCGCCAGCAGCTTGGGACAGGGTGTAACCTACGAGCAGTACTTC. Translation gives CASSLGQGVTYEQYF.

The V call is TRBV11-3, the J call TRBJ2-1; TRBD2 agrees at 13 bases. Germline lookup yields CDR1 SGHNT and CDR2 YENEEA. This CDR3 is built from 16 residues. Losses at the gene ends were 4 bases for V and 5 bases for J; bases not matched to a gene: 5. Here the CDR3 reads CASSSRLAGGNNEQFF. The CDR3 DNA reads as TGTGCCAGCAGCTCCCGACTAGCGGGAGGCAACAATGAGCAGTTCTTC. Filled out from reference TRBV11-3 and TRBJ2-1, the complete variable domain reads EAGVVQSPRYKIIEKKQPVAFWCNPISGHNTLYWYLQNLGQGPELLIRYENEEAVDDSQLPKDRFSAERLKGVDSTLKIQPAELGDSAVYLCASSSRLAGGNNEQFFGPGTRLTVL.

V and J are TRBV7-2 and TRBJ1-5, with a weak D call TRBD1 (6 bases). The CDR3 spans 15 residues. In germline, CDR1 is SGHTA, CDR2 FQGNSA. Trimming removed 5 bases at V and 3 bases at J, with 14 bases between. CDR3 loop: CASSQMGAYNQPQHF. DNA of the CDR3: TGTGCCAGCAGCCAGATGGGGGCGTACAATCAGCCCCAGCATTTT.

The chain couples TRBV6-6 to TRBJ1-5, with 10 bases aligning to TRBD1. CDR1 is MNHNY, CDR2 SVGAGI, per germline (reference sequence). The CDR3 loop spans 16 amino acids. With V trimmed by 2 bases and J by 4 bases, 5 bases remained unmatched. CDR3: CASSYPGTGDNQPQHF. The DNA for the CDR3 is TGTGCCAGCAGTTACCCCGGGACAGGGGATAATCAGCCCCAGCATTTT.